The TCR beta chain under discussion was sequenced for a study of identical twins. This CDR3 comprises 14 residues. The V and J ends lost 10 bases and 1 base respectively, with 16 bases between them. Remarks on this clonotype: Its antigen is not known.

The study, taken as a whole, reports: Researchers reported excess low generation probability among twin-shared out-of-frame alpha sequences.

TCRdb re-called the 5' RACE reads through MiXCR, storing one row per CDR3 protein. The profile shows hundreds of thousands of distinct CDR3 sequences, around 20% of them singletons. These data are also associated with another study on yellow fever vaccine responses in identical twins.

The receptor was isolated from a woman aged 18-29 years in good health. The sequenced sample was CD4+ T cells sorted from blood. This chain uses TRBV12-3 or TRBV12-4 with TRBJ1-2, with D hard to call. The CDR3 is CATPYRRFNYGYTF. The CDR3 DNA reads TGTGCCACCCCCTACCGAAGATTTAACTATGGCTACACCTTC.